These 29 T cell receptor beta chains were all obtained from the same sample, sequenced in a study of T cell changes during pregnancy in multiple sclerosis (dated by TCRdb to the late 2010s). Library generation was performed with the immunoSEQ multiplex PCR assay. TCRdb limited this immuneACCESS table to in-frame rearrangements with V and J called. A share of clones is missing; checked studies link under half to unresolved V genes, and the rest is unexplained. For this sample there are tens of thousands of clones; roughly 92% appear just once. The leading ten clones occupy about 2.6% of the sample. Sequenced material: CD8+ T cells from peripheral blood mononuclear cells, taken in the third trimester of pregnancy. These receptors all come from a female donor with multiple sclerosis, enrolled in a pregnancy study.

The CDR3 loop reads CASSITGYNEQFF. DNA of the CDR3: TGTGCCAGTAGTATCACAGGGTACAATGAGCAGTTCTTC. The chain couples TRBV19 to TRBJ2-1, with D possibly being TRBD1 (6 bases). Per the germline V gene, CDR1 is LNHDA and CDR2 is SQIVND (reference sequence). Trimming shortened V by 3 bases and J by 4 bases, and 7 bases separated the two germline ends. This CDR3 has 13 residues.

The chain couples TRBV30 to TRBJ2-7; a possible D gene is TRBD2 (5 bases). CDR1 and CDR2 (germline): GTSNPN, SVGIG (reference sequence). This CDR3 has 13 amino acids. V shed 3 bases and J shed 2 bases, with 11 bases lying between them. The CDR3 nucleotides read TGTGCCTGGAGGGCGGGTCCCACCTACGAGCAGTACTTC. Amino acid sequence: CAWRAGPTYEQYF.

A few counts support this clone. The chain employs TRBV5-6 and TRBJ1-4, with TRBD1 matching over 12 bases. Trimming at V came to 3 bases and at J to 8 bases, leaving 2 bases not matched to a gene. CDR3 length equals 14 residues. The germline gives CDR1 SGHDT, CDR2 YYEEEE. The CDR3 DNA sequence: TGTGCCAGCAGCTCCGGGACAGGGGGCGAAAAACTGTTTTTT. Protein: CASSSGTGGEKLFF.

This sequence joins TRBV9 and TRBJ2-1, with TRBD2 matching 12 bases. The germline V gene encodes CDR1 SGDLS and CDR2 YYNGEE. The CDR3 sequence is 16 residues long. V lost 3 bases and J lost 4; bases outside the gene matches: 5. The CDR3 protein is CASSDLAGGDYNEQFF. The CDR3 DNA reads as TGTGCCAGCAGCGACCTAGCGGGAGGGGATTACAATGAGCAGTTCTTC.

This rearrangement joins TRBV15 to TRBJ1-5, with D perhaps matching TRBD1 (6 bases). Deletions cut 0 bases from V and 4 bases from J, with 10 bases between. The germline gives CDR1 LNHNV, CDR2 YYDKDF (reference sequence). This CDR3 comprises 15 residues. The chain's CDR3 is CATSRDRGRNQPQHF. As DNA, the CDR3 is TGTGCCACCAGCAGAGATAGGGGGAGAAATCAGCCCCAGCATTTT. The complete variable domain, with remaining parts taken from reference TRBV15 and TRBJ1-5, reads DAMVIQNPRYQVTQFGKPVTLSCSQTLNHNVMYWYQQKSSQAPKLLFHYYDKDFNNEADTPDNFQSRRPNTSFCFLDIRSPGLGDTAMYLCATSRDRGRNQPQHFGDGTRLSIL.

This clone has more than one count but fewer than ten. The chain couples TRBV2 to TRBJ1-2; D may be TRBD1 (6 bases). Germline-derived CDR1 and CDR2 are SNHLY and FYNNEI. The CDR3 covers 15 residues. Trimming left V 3 bases short and J 8 bases short, with 19 bases between. The CDR3 region has the DNA TGTGCCAGCAGTGACCTCTCGTTGGCAGGGGAAGGCTACACCTTC. Translated: CASSDLSLAGEGYTF.

The V call is TRBV27, the J call TRBJ2-7; 9 bases line up with TRBD1. Germline CDR1 and CDR2: MNHEY and SMNVEV (reference sequence). V trimming: 2 bases; J trimming: 2 bases; junction bases outside the gene matches: 4. This CDR3 is built from 15 residues. The CDR3 reads CASSLIQGAAYEQYF. The CDR3 DNA sequence: TGTGCCAGCAGTTTAATACAGGGGGCGGCCTACGAGCAGTACTTC.

The chain combines TRBV27 with TRBJ1-2; TRBD1 matches at 8 bases. The germline V gene encodes CDR1 MNHEY and CDR2 SMNVEV (reference sequence). Losses at the gene ends were 4 bases for V and 0 bases for J; bases not matched to a gene: 4. The CDR3 extends over 15 amino acids. CDR3 DNA: TGTGCCAGCAGTTATTCGACAGGGGCTAACTATGGCTACACCTTC. Its protein product is CASSYSTGANYGYTF.

This clone was seen only once. This rearrangement joins TRBV7-9 to TRBJ2-4, with D hard to call. The germline CDR1 and CDR2 sequences are SEHNR and FQNEAQ (reference sequence). Trimming removed 7 bases from V and 8 bases from J, with 18 bases in between. The CDR3 has 14 amino acids. The CDR3 protein is CASIPPRGPDIQYF. The CDR3 DNA is TGTGCCAGCATCCCCCCCAGAGGTCCGGACATTCAGTACTTC.

Notes on this clone: Other DNA variants within this sample encode the same CDR3. The chain is built from TRBV13 and TRBJ2-7, with 11 nucleotides matching TRBD2. Germline CDR1 and CDR2: PRHDT and FYEKMQ (reference sequence). CDR3 size: 15 residues. V lost 0 bases and J lost 4; bases outside the gene matches: 2. The CDR3 sequence: CASSLGLAGGYEQYF. The CDR3 coding sequence is TGTGCCAGCAGCTTAGGGCTAGCGGGAGGATACGAGCAGTACTTC.

CDR3 sequence: CASTSSGGNHEQYF. DNA for the CDR3: TGTGCCAGCACCTCCTCCGGGGGGAACCACGAGCAGTACTTC. The V call is TRBV2, the J call TRBJ2-7; 7 bases are shared with TRBD2. The germline V gene encodes CDR1 SNHLY and CDR2 FYNNEI. This CDR3 region has 14 residues. Trimming cost V 7 bases and J 5 bases; bases outside gene matches: 11.

The chain links TRBV6-5 to TRBJ2-2; D is unresolved. The CDR3 sequence is 12 residues long. With 6 bases removed from V and 3 bases from J, the gap between germline ends came to 5 bases. Germline V CDR1 and CDR2: MNHEY, SVGAGI. In DNA, the CDR3 is TGTGCCAGCAGCTTTTACACCGGGGAGCTGTTTTTT. Translating it yields CASSFYTGELFF.

V usage is TRBV7-9 and J usage is TRBJ2-2; D unclear. This CDR3 spans 12 amino acids. Germline-derived CDR1 and CDR2 are SEHNR and FQNEAQ (reference sequence). The germline V and J ends were trimmed by 4 bases and 4 bases, with 4 bases remaining between them. DNA for the CDR3: TGTGCCAGCAGCTCTTCCACCGGGGAGCTGTTTTTT. Its protein is CASSSSTGELFF. The full variable domain, rest sourced from reference TRBV7-9 and TRBJ2-2, is DTGVSQNPRHKITKRGQNVTFRCDPISEHNRLYWYRQTLGQGPEFLTYFQNEAQLEKSRLLSDRFSAERPKGSFSTLEIQRTEQGDSAMYLCASSSSTGELFFGEGSRLTVL.

The chain recombines TRBV2 with TRBJ2-3; D is unresolved. V was clipped by 2 bases and J by 3 bases, with 6 bases between them. This CDR3 comprises 13 residues. Germline V CDR1 and CDR2: SNHLY, FYNNEI. The DNA for the CDR3 is TGTGCCAGCAGTGAACCTAAGACAGATACGCAGTATTTT. Encoded protein: CASSEPKTDTQYF.

V is TRBV6-1 and J is TRBJ2-6; TRBD2 aligns across 10 bases. V dropped 2 bases and J dropped 0; count of bases not matched to a gene: 13. The CDR3 covers 21 residues. Per the germline V gene, CDR1 is MNHNS and CDR2 is SASEGT. This chain's CDR3 is CASSEFLIGLAAGSGANVLTF. For the CDR3, the DNA is TGTGCCAGCAGTGAATTTCTTATTGGACTAGCGGCAGGCTCTGGGGCCAACGTCCTGACTTTC.

This chain joins TRBV27 and TRBJ2-7; tentative D call: TRBD2 (6 bases). CDR3 length: 14 residues. In germline, CDR1 is MNHEY, CDR2 SMNVEV (reference sequence). Trimming removed 8 bases at V and 3 bases at J, with 17 bases between. The CDR3 sequence: CASGPGLALYEQYF. CDR3 nucleotide sequence: TGTGCCAGCGGACCGGGACTCGCCCTCTACGAGCAGTACTTC.

The chain employs TRBV4-3 and TRBJ2-2; 11 nucleotides align to TRBD2. The germline gives CDR1 LGHNA, CDR2 YSLEER. CDR3 length equals 19 residues. The V and J ends lost 4 bases and 2 bases, in that order; junction bases with no gene match: 12. CDR3 region: CASSPDGLAGGPNTGELFF. CDR3 sequence (DNA): TGCGCCAGCAGCCCAGACGGCTTAGCGGGAGGGCCCAACACCGGGGAGCTGTTTTTT.

In nucleotides, the CDR3 is TGTGCCAGCAGCCAAGATCGGCTAGCGGGGATAGCAGATACGCAGTATTTT. It yields the protein CASSQDRLAGIADTQYF. V is TRBV14 and J is TRBJ2-3; 9 positions match TRBD2. Germline lookup yields CDR1 SGHDN and CDR2 FVKESK. The junction had 8 bases not matched to a gene; V was cut back by 0 bases and J by 4 bases. The CDR3 has 17 residues.

The chain combines TRBV28 with TRBJ1-1; the match to TRBD1 covers 8 bases. Trimming removed 6 bases from V and 4 bases from J; junction bases left unmatched: 7. Germline values: CDR1 MDHEN, CDR2 SYDVKM. The CDR3 spans 14 residues. DNA for the CDR3: TGTGCCAGCAGATCCTGGACAGGGACCACTGAAGCTTTCTTT. Its translation is CASRSWTGTTEAFF.

The rearrangement links TRBV4-2 to TRBJ2-1; TRBD2 matches at 12 bases. The CDR3 length is 17 residues. With 2 bases clipped from V and 8 bases from J, the junction kept 10 bases outside the gene matches. From germline, CDR1 is LGHNA and CDR2 YNFKEQ. CDR3 residues: CASSQQLTSGRIHEQFF. The CDR3 DNA follows: TGTGCCAGCAGCCAACAACTAACTAGCGGGAGGATCCATGAGCAGTTCTTC.

The V gene is TRBV11-2, the J gene TRBJ2-7; maybe TRBD2 (6 bases). Germline CDR1 SGHAT, CDR2 FQNNGV. V lost 10 bases, J lost 3 bases, and 10 bases lay in between. The CDR3 has 11 residues. CDR3 sequence (DNA): TGTGCCACCCTGGAGGGCTACGAGCAGTACTTC. It specifies CATLEGYEQYF.

V usage is TRBV29-1 and J usage is TRBJ2-7; D is possibly TRBD2 (5 bases). V lost 1 base to trimming and J lost 3 bases, with 13 bases between them. Germline loops: CDR1 SQVTM, CDR2 ANQGSEA. CDR3 length equals 14 residues. CDR3 protein: CSVEGSSTRYEQYF. The CDR3 DNA reads as TGCAGCGTTGAAGGGTCTAGCACACGCTACGAGCAGTACTTC.

V gene TRBV27 combines with J gene TRBJ1-5; D may be TRBD1 (5 bases). Germline values: CDR1 MNHEY, CDR2 SMNVEV (reference sequence). V was clipped by 2 bases and J by 11 bases, with 19 bases between them. The CDR3 runs to 15 residues. This CDR3 is CASSLDSGASGSQHF. CDR3 in DNA: TGTGCCAGCAGTTTAGATAGTGGGGCCTCAGGGTCCCAGCATTTT.

J is TRBJ2-7 and V is TRBV30; 7 bases agree with TRBD2. Germline-derived CDR1 and CDR2 are GTSNPN and SVGIG (reference sequence). The CDR3 has 15 amino acids. The trim removed 5 bases at V and 3 bases at J, leaving 13 bases unmatched. As DNA, the CDR3 is TGTGCCTGGGACGCTAGCGGCGTGAATTTCTACGAGCAGTACTTC. This translates into CAWDASGVNFYEQYF.

The J gene is TRBJ1-1, the V gene TRBV7-3; unclear D gene. Germline loops: CDR1 SGHTA, CDR2 FQGTGA. The V end lost 0 bases, the J end lost 3 bases, and 5 bases lay between the germline ends. The CDR3 contains 13 residues. The CDR3 spells CASSLTGDTEAFF. The CDR3 DNA is TGTGCCAGCAGCTTAACAGGAGACACTGAAGCTTTCTTT.

The CDR3 bases are TGTGCCAGTAGGGTAGGAAGGGAGGGCTACACCTTC. This gives the protein CASRVGREGYTF. The chain is built from TRBV19 and TRBJ1-2; D uncertain. Germline V gene lookup returns CDR1 LNHDA and CDR2 SQIVND (reference sequence). The CDR3 loop spans 12 amino acids. Between the trimmed V and J ends, which lost 6 bases and 8 bases, there was a span of 13 bases.

The sample holds one count of this clone. The genes are TRBV28 and TRBJ2-7; D not certain. Trimming shortened V by 7 bases and J by 0 bases, and 16 bases separated the two germline ends. This CDR3 comprises 15 residues. The germline gives CDR1 MDHEN, CDR2 SYDVKM. CDR3 DNA sequence: TGTGCCAGCACCCAAATGGGCCGTCTCTCCTACGAGCAGTACTTC. It codes for CASTQMGRLSYEQYF.

The chain uses TRBV28 and TRBJ2-1, with 10 bases identical to TRBD2. Germline CDR1 MDHEN, CDR2 SYDVKM. This CDR3 comprises 13 residues. The trim removed 6 bases at V and 8 bases at J, leaving 4 bases unmatched. The CDR3 region is CASRLAGVHEQFF. The CDR3 DNA sequence: TGTGCCAGCAGGCTAGCGGGAGTCCATGAGCAGTTCTTC.

The chain links TRBV23-1 to TRBJ2-1, with unresolved D. TRBV23-1 has ORF status, its function being uncertain. This CDR3 region has 15 residues. The ends were cut back, 2 bases at V and 9 bases at J, with 17 bases in the middle. The CDR3 here is CASSQDFRELGEQFF. The CDR3 DNA follows: TGCGCCAGCAGTCAAGACTTTCGTGAGTTGGGTGAGCAGTTCTTC.